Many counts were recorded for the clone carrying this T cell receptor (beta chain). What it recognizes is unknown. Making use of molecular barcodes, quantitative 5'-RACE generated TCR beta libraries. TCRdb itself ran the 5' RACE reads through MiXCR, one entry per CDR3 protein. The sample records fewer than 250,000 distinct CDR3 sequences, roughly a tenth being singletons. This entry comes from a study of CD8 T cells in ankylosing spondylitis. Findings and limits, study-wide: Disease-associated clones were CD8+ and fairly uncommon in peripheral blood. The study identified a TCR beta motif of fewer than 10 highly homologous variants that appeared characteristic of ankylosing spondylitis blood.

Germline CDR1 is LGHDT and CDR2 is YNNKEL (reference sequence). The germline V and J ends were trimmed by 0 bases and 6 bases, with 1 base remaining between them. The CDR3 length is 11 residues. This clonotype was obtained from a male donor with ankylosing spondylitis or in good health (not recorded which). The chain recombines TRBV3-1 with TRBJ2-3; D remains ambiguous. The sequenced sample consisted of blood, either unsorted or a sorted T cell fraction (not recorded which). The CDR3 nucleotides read TGTGCCAGCAGCCAAGAGGATACGCAGTATTTT. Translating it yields CASSQEDTQYF.